A single sample is the source of the 11 T cell receptor beta chains below, sequenced in a study of T cells in Graves' hyperthyroidism and ophthalmopathy. Amplified TCR beta CDR3 regions derived from RNA transcripts. The HTBI primer set was used in a first-round RT-PCR of the TCR CDR3. TCRdb fed the multiplex PCR reads into MiXCR, producing one record per CDR3 protein. The table shows roughly 500,000 distinct CDR3 sequences, with over 35% occurring only once. Sequencing was performed on peripheral blood or thyroid tissue (not recorded which). These receptors were taken from an adult woman with Graves' disease, either hyperthyroidism or ophthalmopathy (not recorded which).

This clonotype was recorded many times. V is TRBV7-9 and J is TRBJ1-5; D remains ambiguous. Germline values: CDR1 SEHNR, CDR2 FQNEAQ (reference sequence). The germline V and J ends were trimmed by 1 base and 1 base, with 11 bases remaining between them. The CDR3 totals 16 residues. The CDR3 nucleotides are TGTGCCAGCAGCTTAGGAGGAGGGTGGAGCAATCAGCCCCAGCATTTT. As protein: CASSLGGGWSNQPQHF.

This chain links TRBV7-2 with TRBJ2-7; a possible D gene is TRBD1 (6 bases). From germline, CDR1 is SGHTA and CDR2 FQGNSA. The CDR3 is 15 amino acids. V lost 3 bases, J lost 7 bases, and 19 bases lay in between. The CDR3 bases are TGTGCCAGCAGCTTTGCACAGGCAGGGGCGAGGGAGCAGTACTTC. Encoded protein: CASSFAQAGAREQYF.

This clonotype has only one observation. The chain couples TRBV2 to TRBJ1-6; TRBD1 might be the D (6 bases). This CDR3 spans 13 amino acids. Trimming cost V 7 bases and J 9 bases, with 13 bases left between them. From germline, CDR1 is SNHLY and CDR2 FYNNEI. The CDR3 region is CASKAQGTSPLHF. CDR3 DNA sequence: TGTGCCAGCAAGGCACAGGGTACTTCACCCCTCCACTTT.

This clonotype was recorded many times. The chain joins TRBV11-2 to TRBJ2-5; 11 positions agree with TRBD2. The CDR3 spans 14 residues. Trimming took 5 bases from V and 10 from J; bases not matched to a gene: 9. CDR1 SGHAT and CDR2 FQNNGV come from the germline V gene. The CDR3 bases are TGTGCCAGCAGCCACGAACCTAGCGGGAGGTTCCAGTACTTC. Translation gives CASSHEPSGRFQYF.

The chain couples TRBV2 to TRBJ1-6; D remains unclear. V was trimmed by 3 bases and J by 0 bases, leaving 3 bases between them. Looked up from germline, CDR1 is SNHLY and CDR2 is FYNNEI. There are 14 residues in the CDR3. The chain's CDR3 is CASSESSYNSPLHF. DNA for the CDR3: TGTGCCAGCAGTGAGAGCTCCTATAATTCACCCCTCCACTTT.

The chain combines TRBV29-1 with TRBJ2-7, with D possibly being TRBD1 or TRBD2 (7 bases each). V lost 8 bases and J lost 4, with 15 bases in between. Germline-derived CDR1 and CDR2 are SQVTM and ANQGSEA. The CDR3 is made up of 12 amino acids. The CDR3: CSIQGGRYEQYF. CDR3 DNA sequence: TGCAGCATTCAGGGGGGGAGATACGAGCAGTACTTC.

The chain recombines TRBV29-1 with TRBJ2-7, with TRBD2 identical over 10 bases. V lost 8 bases to trimming and J lost 5 bases; unmatched junction nucleotides: 15. Germline values: CDR1 SQVTM, CDR2 ANQGSEA. This CDR3 is 15 amino acids long. This CDR3 is CSSEGASGSMDEQYF. DNA of the CDR3: TGCAGCAGTGAAGGGGCTAGCGGGAGTATGGACGAGCAGTACTTC.

The V and J genes are TRBV15 and TRBJ1-5; no firm D call. CDR1 is LNHNV, CDR2 YYDKDF, per germline (reference sequence). The CDR3 runs 17 residues. The ends were cut back, 1 base at V and 3 bases at J, with 16 bases in the middle. CDR3 nucleotide sequence: TGTGCCACCAGCAGAGGTGGCGCGGGTTCGGCCAATCAGCCCCAGCATTTT. Its translation: CATSRGGAGSANQPQHF.

This chain joins TRBV2 and TRBJ2-5, with TRBD2 matching over 8 bases. J lost 5 bases, V lost 6 bases, and 14 bases had no gene match. This CDR3 contains 16 residues. CDR1 is SNHLY, CDR2 FYNNEI, per germline. This CDR3 reads CASSATGTRTFETQYF. As DNA, the CDR3 is TGTGCCAGCAGCGCAACCGGGACTAGGACATTCGAGACCCAGTACTTC.

This chain connects TRBV10-3 to TRBJ2-7, with D maybe TRBD2 (6 bases). CDR3 length equals 15 residues. Trimming pared 6 bases from V and 5 bases from J, leaving 20 bases between. Germline values: CDR1 ENHRY, CDR2 SYGVKD. The DNA for the CDR3 is TGTGCCATCAGCGGCGGGGATACTGTTGTGCACGAGCAGTACTTC. Protein: CAISGGDTVVHEQYF.

J is TRBJ2-7 and V is TRBV29-1; D gene ambiguous. Per germline, CDR1 SQVTM and CDR2 ANQGSEA. V lost 8 bases to trimming and J lost 0 bases, with 8 bases between them. This CDR3 is 11 amino acids long. The CDR3 bases are TGCAGCTTCACGGTCTCCTACGAGCAGTACTTC. This sequence encodes CSFTVSYEQYF.